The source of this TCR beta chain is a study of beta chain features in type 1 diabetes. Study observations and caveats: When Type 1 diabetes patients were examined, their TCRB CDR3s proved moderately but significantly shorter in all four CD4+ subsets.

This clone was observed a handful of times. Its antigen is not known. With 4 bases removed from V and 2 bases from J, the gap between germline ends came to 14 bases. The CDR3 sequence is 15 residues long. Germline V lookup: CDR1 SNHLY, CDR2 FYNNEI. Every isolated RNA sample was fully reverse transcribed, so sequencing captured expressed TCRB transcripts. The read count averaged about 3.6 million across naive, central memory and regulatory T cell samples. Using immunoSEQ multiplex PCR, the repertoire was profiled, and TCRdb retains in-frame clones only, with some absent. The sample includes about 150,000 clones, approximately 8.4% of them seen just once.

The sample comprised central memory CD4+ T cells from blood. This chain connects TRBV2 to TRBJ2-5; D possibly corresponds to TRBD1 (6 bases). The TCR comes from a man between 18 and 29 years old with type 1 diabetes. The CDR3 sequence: CASSVLGTQQETQYF. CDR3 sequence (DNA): TGTGCCAGCAGTGTTTTGGGGACACAGCAAGAGACCCAGTACTTC.